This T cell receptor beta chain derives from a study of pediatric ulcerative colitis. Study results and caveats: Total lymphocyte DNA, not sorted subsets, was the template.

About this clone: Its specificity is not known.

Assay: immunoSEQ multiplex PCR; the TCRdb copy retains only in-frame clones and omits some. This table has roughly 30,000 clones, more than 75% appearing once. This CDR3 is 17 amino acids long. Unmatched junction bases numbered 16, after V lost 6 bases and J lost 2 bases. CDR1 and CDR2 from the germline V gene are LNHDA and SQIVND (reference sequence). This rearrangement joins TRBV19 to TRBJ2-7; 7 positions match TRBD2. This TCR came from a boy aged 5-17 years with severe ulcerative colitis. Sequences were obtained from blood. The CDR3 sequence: CASSDANGASGTYEQYF. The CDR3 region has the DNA TGTGCCAGTAGCGATGCGAATGGGGCTAGCGGAACCTACGAGCAGTACTTC.